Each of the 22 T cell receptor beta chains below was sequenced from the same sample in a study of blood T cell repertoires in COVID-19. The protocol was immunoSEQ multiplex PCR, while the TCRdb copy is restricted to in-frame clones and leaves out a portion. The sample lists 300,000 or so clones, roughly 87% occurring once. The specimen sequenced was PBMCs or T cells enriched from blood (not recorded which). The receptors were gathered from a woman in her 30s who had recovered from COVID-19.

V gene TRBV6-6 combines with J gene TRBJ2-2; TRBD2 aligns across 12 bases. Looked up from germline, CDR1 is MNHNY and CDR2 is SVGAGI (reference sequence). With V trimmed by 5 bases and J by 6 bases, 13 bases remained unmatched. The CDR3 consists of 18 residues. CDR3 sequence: CASSRTSGVTGVAGELFF. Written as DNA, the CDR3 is TGTGCCAGCAGTCGGACTAGCGGGGTAACCGGGGTAGCCGGGGAGCTGTTTTTT.

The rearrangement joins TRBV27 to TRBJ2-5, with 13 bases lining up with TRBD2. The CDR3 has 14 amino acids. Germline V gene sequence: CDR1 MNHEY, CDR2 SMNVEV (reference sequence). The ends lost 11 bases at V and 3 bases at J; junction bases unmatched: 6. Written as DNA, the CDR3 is TGTGCCTCCCAGGGACTAGCGGGAAAAGAGACCCAGTACTTC. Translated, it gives CASQGLAGKETQYF.

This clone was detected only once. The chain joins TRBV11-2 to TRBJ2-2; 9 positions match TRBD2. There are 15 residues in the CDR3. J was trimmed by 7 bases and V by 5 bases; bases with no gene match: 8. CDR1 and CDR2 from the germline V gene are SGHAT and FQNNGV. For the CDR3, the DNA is TGTGCCAGCAGCATTAGCGGGGGTTCGATCGGGGAGCTGTTTTTT. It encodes CASSISGGSIGELFF.

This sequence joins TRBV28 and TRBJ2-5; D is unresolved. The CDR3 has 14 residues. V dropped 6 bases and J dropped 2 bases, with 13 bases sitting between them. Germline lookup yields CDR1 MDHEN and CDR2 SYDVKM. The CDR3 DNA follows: TGTGCCAGCAGGGCGACGGGTTCGCAAGAGACCCAGTACTTC. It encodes CASRATGSQETQYF.

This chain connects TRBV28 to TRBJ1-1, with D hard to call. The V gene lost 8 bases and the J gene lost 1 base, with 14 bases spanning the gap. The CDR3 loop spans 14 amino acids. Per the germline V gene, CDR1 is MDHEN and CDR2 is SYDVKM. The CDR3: CASGLFGENTEAFF. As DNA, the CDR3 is TGTGCCAGCGGCTTATTCGGGGAGAACACTGAAGCTTTCTTT.

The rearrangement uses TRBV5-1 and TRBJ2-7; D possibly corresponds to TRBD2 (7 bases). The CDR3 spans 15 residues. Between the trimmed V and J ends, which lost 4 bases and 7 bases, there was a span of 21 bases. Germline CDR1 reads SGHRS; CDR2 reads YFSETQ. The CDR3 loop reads CASSLRSPGGWEQYF. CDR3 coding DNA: TGCGCCAGCAGCCTCCGGAGTCCGGGGGGCTGGGAGCAGTACTTC.

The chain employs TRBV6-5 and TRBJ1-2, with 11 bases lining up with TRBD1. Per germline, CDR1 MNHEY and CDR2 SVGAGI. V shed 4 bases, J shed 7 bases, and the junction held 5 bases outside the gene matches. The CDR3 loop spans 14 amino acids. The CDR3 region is CASSFLGTGGGYTF. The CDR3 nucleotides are TGTGCCAGCAGTTTCTTAGGGACAGGGGGTGGCTACACCTTC.

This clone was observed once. The CDR3 coding sequence is TGTGCCAGCAGTACAGGGATGGGGAACACTGAAGCTTTCTTT. This sequence encodes CASSTGMGNTEAFF. The chain joins TRBV2 to TRBJ1-1; TRBD1 might be the D (6 bases). Looked up from germline, CDR1 is SNHLY and CDR2 is FYNNEI. V shed 5 bases and J shed 1 base, with 11 bases lying between them. The length of the CDR3 is 14 residues.

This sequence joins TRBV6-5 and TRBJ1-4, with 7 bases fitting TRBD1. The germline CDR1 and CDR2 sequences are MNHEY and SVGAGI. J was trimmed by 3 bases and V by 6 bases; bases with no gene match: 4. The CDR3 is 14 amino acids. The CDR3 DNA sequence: TGTGCCAGCAGACCCGGGACAGCTAATGAAAAACTGTTTTTT. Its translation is CASRPGTANEKLFF.

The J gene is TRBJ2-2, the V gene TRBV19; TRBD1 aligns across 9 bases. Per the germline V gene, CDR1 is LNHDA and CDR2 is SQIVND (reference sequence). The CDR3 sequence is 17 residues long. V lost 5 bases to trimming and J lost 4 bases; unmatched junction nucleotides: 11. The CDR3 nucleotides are TGTGCCAGTAGTCCTCGCTACAGGACAGGGGCCACCGGGGAGCTGTTTTTT. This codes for CASSPRYRTGATGELFF.

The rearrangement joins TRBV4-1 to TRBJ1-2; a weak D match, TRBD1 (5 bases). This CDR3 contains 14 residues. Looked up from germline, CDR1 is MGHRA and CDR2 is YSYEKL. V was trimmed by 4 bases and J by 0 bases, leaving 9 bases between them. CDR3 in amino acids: CASSPSTANYGYTF. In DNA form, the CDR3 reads TGCGCCAGCAGCCCGTCGACAGCTAACTATGGCTACACCTTC.

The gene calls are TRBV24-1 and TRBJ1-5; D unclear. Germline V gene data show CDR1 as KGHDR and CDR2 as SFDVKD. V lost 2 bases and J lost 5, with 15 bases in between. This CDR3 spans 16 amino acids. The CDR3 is CATSDSRRAGDQPQHF. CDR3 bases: TGTGCCACCAGTGATTCCCGGAGGGCAGGAGATCAGCCCCAGCATTTT.

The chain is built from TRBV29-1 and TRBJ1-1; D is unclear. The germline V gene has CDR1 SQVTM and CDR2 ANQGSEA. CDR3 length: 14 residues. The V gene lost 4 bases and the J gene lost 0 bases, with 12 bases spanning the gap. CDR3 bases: TGCAGCGTTGGAGGAAAGGCCATGAACACTGAAGCTTTCTTT. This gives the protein CSVGGKAMNTEAFF.

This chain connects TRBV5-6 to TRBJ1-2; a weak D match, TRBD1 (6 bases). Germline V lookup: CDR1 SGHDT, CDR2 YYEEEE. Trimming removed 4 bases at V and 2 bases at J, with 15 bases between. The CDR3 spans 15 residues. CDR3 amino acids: CASSTPRTANYGYTF. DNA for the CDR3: TGTGCCAGCAGCACCCCGAGGACAGCCAACTATGGCTACACCTTC.

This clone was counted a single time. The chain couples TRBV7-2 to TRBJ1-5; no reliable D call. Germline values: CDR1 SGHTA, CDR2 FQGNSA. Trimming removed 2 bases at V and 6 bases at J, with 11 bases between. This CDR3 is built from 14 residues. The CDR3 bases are TGTGCCAGCAGCTTAAGGTCTTGGAGTCAGCCCCAGCATTTT. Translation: CASSLRSWSQPQHF. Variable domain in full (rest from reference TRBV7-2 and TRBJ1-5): GAGVSQSPSNKVTEKGKDVELRCDPISGHTALYWYRQSLGQGLEFLIYFQGNSAPDKSGLPSDRFSAERTGGSVSTLTIQRTQQEDSAVYLCASSLRSWSQPQHFGDGTRLSIL.

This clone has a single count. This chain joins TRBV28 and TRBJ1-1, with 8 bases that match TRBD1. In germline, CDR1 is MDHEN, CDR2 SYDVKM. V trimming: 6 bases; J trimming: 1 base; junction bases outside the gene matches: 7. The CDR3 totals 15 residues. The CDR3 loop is CASSLLGQGNTEAFF. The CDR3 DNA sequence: TGTGCCAGCAGCCTCCTAGGACAGGGGAACACTGAAGCTTTCTTT.

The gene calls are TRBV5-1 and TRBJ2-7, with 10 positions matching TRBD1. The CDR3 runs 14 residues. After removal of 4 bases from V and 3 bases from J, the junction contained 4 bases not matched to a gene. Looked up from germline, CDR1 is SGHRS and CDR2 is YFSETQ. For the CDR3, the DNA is TGCGCCAGCAGCACCTGGACAGGGGGCTACGAGCAGTACTTC. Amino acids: CASSTWTGGYEQYF.

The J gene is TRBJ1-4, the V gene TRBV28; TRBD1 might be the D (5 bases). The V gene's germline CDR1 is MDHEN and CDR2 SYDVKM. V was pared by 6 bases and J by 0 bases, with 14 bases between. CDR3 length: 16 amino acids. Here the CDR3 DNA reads TGTGCCAGCAGACGCCCCGACAGAGCAACTAATGAAAAACTGTTTTTT. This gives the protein CASRRPDRATNEKLFF.

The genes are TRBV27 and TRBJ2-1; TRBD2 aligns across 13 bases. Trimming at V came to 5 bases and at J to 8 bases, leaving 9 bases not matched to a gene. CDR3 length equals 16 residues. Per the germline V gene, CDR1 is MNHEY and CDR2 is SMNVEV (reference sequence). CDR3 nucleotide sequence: TGTGCCAGCAGTCCCATGACTAGCGGGGGGAGCGATGAGCAGTTCTTC. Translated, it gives CASSPMTSGGSDEQFF.

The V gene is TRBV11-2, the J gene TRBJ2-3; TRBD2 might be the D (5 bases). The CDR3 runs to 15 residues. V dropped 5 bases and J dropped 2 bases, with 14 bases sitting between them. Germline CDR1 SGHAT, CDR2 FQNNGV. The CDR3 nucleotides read TGTGCCAGCAGCCCCTCCCTAGCCTACACAGATACGCAGTATTTT. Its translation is CASSPSLAYTDTQYF.

The chain's CDR3 is CAWSVNRYTEAFF. The CDR3 nucleotides are TGTGCCTGGAGTGTGAACAGGTACACTGAAGCTTTCTTT. The chain is built from TRBV30 and TRBJ1-1, with D maybe TRBD1 (5 bases). This CDR3 spans 13 amino acids. Germline V gene data show CDR1 as GTSNPN and CDR2 as SVGIG (reference sequence). Deletions cut 0 bases from V and 3 bases from J, with 8 bases between.

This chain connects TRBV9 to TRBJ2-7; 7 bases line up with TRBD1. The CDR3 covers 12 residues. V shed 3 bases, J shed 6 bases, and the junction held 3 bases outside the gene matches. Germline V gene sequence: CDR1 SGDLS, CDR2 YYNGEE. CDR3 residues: CASSETGFEQYF. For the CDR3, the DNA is TGTGCCAGCAGCGAGACAGGGTTCGAGCAGTACTTC.